These 9 T cell receptor beta chains came from one sample sequenced in a study of blood T cell repertoires in COVID-19. Profiled with immunoSEQ multiplex PCR; TCRdb holds only in-frame clones, not every one. The sample shows about 180,000 clones, around 85% of them seen only once. Sequenced sample: peripheral blood. Every receptor here comes from a man in his 60s with acute or convalescent COVID-19.

In this sample, this clone turned up once. V gene TRBV13 combines with J gene TRBJ2-7; unclear D gene. V was cut by 2 bases and J by 8 bases, with 16 bases left in between. The CDR3 runs 14 residues. The germline CDR1 and CDR2 sequences are PRHDT and FYEKMQ (reference sequence). This CDR3 is CASSLSGSFVQQYF. The CDR3 DNA reads as TGTGCCAGCAGCTTAAGTGGCAGTTTCGTCCAGCAGTACTTC.

The chain recombines TRBV7-9 with TRBJ2-7; the match to TRBD1 covers 8 bases. This CDR3 is built from 17 residues. Germline CDR1 reads SEHNR; CDR2 reads FQNEAQ (reference sequence). V shed 1 base and J 3 bases; nucleotides not matched to a gene: 11. CDR3 protein: CASSLGRRHRGDYEQYF. The CDR3 DNA is TGTGCCAGCAGCTTAGGGAGAAGGCACAGGGGGGACTACGAGCAGTACTTC.

This chain joins TRBV27 and TRBJ2-3; D gene ambiguous. Germline-derived CDR1 and CDR2 are MNHEY and SMNVEV (reference sequence). This CDR3 spans 13 amino acids. Trimming shortened V by 7 bases and J by 1 base, and 9 bases separated the two germline ends. This chain's CDR3 is CASKVSGTDTQYF. CDR3 in DNA: TGTGCCAGCAAAGTTTCGGGCACAGATACGCAGTATTTT.

This rearrangement joins TRBV19 to TRBJ2-1; 16 bases line up with TRBD2. Germline CDR1 is LNHDA and CDR2 is SQIVND (reference sequence). Trimming took 4 bases from V and 6 from J; bases not matched to a gene: 9. There are 18 residues in the CDR3. CDR3 nucleotide sequence: TGTGCCAGTAGTAAGGGACTAGCGGGAGGGATAGGGGTCAATGAGCAGTTCTTC. Residues: CASSKGLAGGIGVNEQFF.

This rearrangement joins TRBV29-1 to TRBJ2-5; 10 nucleotides align to TRBD2. CDR3 length: 14 residues. The junction had 2 bases not matched to a gene; V was cut back by 4 bases and J by 0 bases. Per germline, CDR1 SQVTM and CDR2 ANQGSEA. The CDR3 coding sequence is TGCAGCGTTGTACTAGCGGGATACCAAGAGACCCAGTACTTC. It specifies CSVVLAGYQETQYF.

This chain joins TRBV5-3 and TRBJ2-4; TRBD1 agrees at 8 bases. TRBV5-3 is an open reading frame whose function is uncertain. The CDR3 has 16 amino acids. The CDR3 DNA reads TGTGCTAAGCAGGGGGCGGTTGCTCTAGCCAAAAACATTCAGTACTTC. This encodes CAKQGAVALAKNIQYF.

The chain has TRBV5-1 and TRBJ2-7; 16 bases are shared with TRBD2. V trimming: 0 bases; J trimming: 6 bases; junction bases outside the gene matches: 3. The CDR3 consists of 16 residues. Germline V gene lookup returns CDR1 SGHRS and CDR2 YFSETQ. The CDR3 sequence is CASSLGGTSGRAEQYF. The CDR3 bases are TGCGCCAGCAGCTTGGGAGGGACTAGCGGGAGGGCCGAGCAGTACTTC.

This sequence joins TRBV7-9 and TRBJ2-7, with a possible D match to TRBD2 (5 bases). Trimming took off 1 base at V and 1 base at J, with 11 bases between the two ends. This CDR3 contains 15 residues. The germline V gene encodes CDR1 SEHNR and CDR2 FQNEAQ (reference sequence). The CDR3 sequence: CASSLEVGDSYEQYF. The DNA of the CDR3 is TGTGCCAGCAGCTTAGAGGTCGGGGATTCCTACGAGCAGTACTTC.

The V gene is TRBV5-1, the J gene TRBJ2-2, with TRBD1 as a possible D gene (6 bases). The CDR3 runs 14 residues. Trimming shortened V by 6 bases and J by 4 bases, and 13 bases separated the two germline ends. In germline, CDR1 is SGHRS, CDR2 YFSETQ. CDR3 amino acids: CASTGRGVTGELFF. Written as DNA, the CDR3 is TGCGCCAGCACCGGCAGGGGAGTCACCGGGGAGCTGTTTTTT.